Below, 20 T cell receptor beta chains from the same sample are listed, as sequenced in a study of shared clonotypes between healthy human individuals (dated by TCRdb to about 2020). CD8 naive samples were obtained by positive selection for CCR7 among CD45RO-negative cells, yielding a CD45RA+CCR7+ population from which TemRA cells were excluded. The method behind the library was the immunoSEQ multiplex PCR assay. The table was pulled from immuneACCESS by TCRdb, which kept in-frame rearrangements only. Such tables lose some clones; where checked, under half of the loss comes from unresolved V genes, and the rest has no known cause. The sample table shows some 2.1 million clones, and roughly 95% are seen once. The top ten clonotypes cover 1.5% to 2% of the sample. Sequencing input: naive CD8+ T cells from PBMCs. The cell subset or site label of this sample denotes: CD45RA+CCR7+. Receptors originate from a young man in good health. Some clones in this sample may be carry-over from other donors' samples.

Concerning this clone itself: At the DNA level, this CDR3 is encoded by other sequences in the same sample as well. The chain couples TRBV29-1 to TRBJ1-1; no definite D call. V dropped 2 bases and J dropped 1 base, with 5 bases sitting between them. Germline V lookup: CDR1 SQVTM, CDR2 ANQGSEA. The CDR3 length is 12 residues. The CDR3 here is CSVERQNTEAFF. The CDR3 DNA reads TGCAGCGTTGAAAGGCAGAACACTGAAGCTTTCTTT.

The rearrangement joins TRBV6-6 to TRBJ2-3; tentatively, D is TRBD1 or TRBD2 (5 bases each). The germline V and J ends were trimmed by 0 bases and 2 bases, with 9 bases remaining between them. In germline, CDR1 is MNHNY, CDR2 SVGAGI (reference sequence). The CDR3 runs 15 residues. The CDR3 protein is CASSYSGVNTDTQYF. In nucleotides, the CDR3 is TGTGCCAGCAGTTACTCGGGGGTAAACACAGATACGCAGTATTTT.

The rearrangement links TRBV5-6 to TRBJ1-5, with 7 bases identical to TRBD1. The CDR3 runs 17 residues. Losses at the gene ends were 3 bases for V and 4 bases for J; bases not matched to a gene: 13. The germline gives CDR1 SGHDT, CDR2 YYEEEE. This chain's CDR3 is CASSSHDRERGNQPQHF. The CDR3 bases are TGTGCCAGCAGCTCCCACGACAGGGAGCGCGGGAATCAGCCCCAGCATTTT. Full variable domain (rest looked up from reference TRBV5-6 and TRBJ1-5): DAGVTQSPTHLIKTRGQQVTLRCSPKSGHDTVSWYQQALGQGPQFIFQYYEEEERQRGNFPDRFSGHQFPNYSSELNVNALLLGDSALYLCASSSHDRERGNQPQHFGDGTRLSIL.

This chain connects TRBV5-1 to TRBJ1-1; possible D gene TRBD1, 5 bases. V lost 4 bases to trimming and J lost 1 base, with 14 bases between them. The CDR3 sequence is 15 residues long. CDR1 is SGHRS, CDR2 YFSETQ, per germline. CDR3 coding DNA: TGCGCCAGCAGCGCGGGACGGACGGGGAACACTGAAGCTTTCTTT. As protein: CASSAGRTGNTEAFF.

The sample holds one count of this clone. The chain joins TRBV7-9 to TRBJ1-2, with no clear D. V lost 3 bases and J lost 3, with 11 bases in between. CDR3 length: 14 residues. Per germline, CDR1 SEHNR and CDR2 FQNEAQ (reference sequence). The CDR3 is CASSFSPDYYGYTF. The DNA of the CDR3 is TGTGCCAGCAGCTTCTCACCAGATTACTATGGCTACACCTTC.

The V and J genes are TRBV6-5 and TRBJ2-1; D gene ambiguous. The CDR3 is made up of 12 amino acids. Per germline, CDR1 MNHEY and CDR2 SVGAGI. V lost 8 bases and J lost 7, with 12 bases in between. The DNA for the CDR3 is TGTGCCAGCGGACCTTTTTATAATGAGCAGTTCTTC. This gives the protein CASGPFYNEQFF.

The rearrangement joins TRBV27 to TRBJ2-7, with 16 bases fitting TRBD2. Trimming cost V 6 bases and J 3 bases; bases outside gene matches: 8. This CDR3 spans 17 amino acids. Germline V gene lookup returns CDR1 MNHEY and CDR2 SMNVEV (reference sequence). CDR3 nucleotide sequence: TGTGCCAGCAGCCCGGGACTAGCGGGAGGGCCTCACTACGAGCAGTACTTC. This translates into CASSPGLAGGPHYEQYF.

This clone was seen a handful of times. J is TRBJ2-1 and V is TRBV27, with D uncertain. CDR1 MNHEY and CDR2 SMNVEV come from the germline V gene (reference sequence). The CDR3 spans 13 residues. V lost 0 bases and J 10 bases, leaving 10 bases between the germline ends. The CDR3 bases are TGTGCCAGCAGTTTATCGGCGAGGTCGGAGCAGTTCTTC. It specifies CASSLSARSEQFF.

J is TRBJ1-2 and V is TRBV5-6; the D is unclear. This CDR3 contains 17 residues. V lost 0 bases and J 0 bases, leaving 15 bases between the germline ends. The germline V gene has CDR1 SGHDT and CDR2 YYEEEE. The CDR3 loop reads CASSLDKGLLANYGYTF. DNA for the CDR3: TGTGCCAGCAGCTTGGATAAGGGCCTCCTAGCTAACTATGGCTACACCTTC.

This chain links TRBV5-1 with TRBJ2-3; 12 positions match TRBD2. The CDR3 length is 18 residues. CDR1 is SGHRS, CDR2 YFSETQ, per germline. With 4 bases clipped from V and 3 bases from J, the junction kept 12 bases outside the gene matches. The CDR3 DNA reads TGCGCCAGCAGCCTTACTAGCGGGAGGATCGGTTATACAGATACGCAGTATTTT. It encodes CASSLTSGRIGYTDTQYF.

This sequence joins TRBV30 and TRBJ2-1; the D gene is possibly TRBD2 (6 bases). Deletions cut 1 base from V and 9 bases from J, with 13 bases between. Germline CDR1 and CDR2: GTSNPN and SVGIG (reference sequence). This CDR3 has 13 residues. CDR3 residues: CAWSGTGGAEQFF. The CDR3 coding sequence is TGTGCCTGGAGTGGAACCGGGGGAGCTGAGCAGTTCTTC. Full variable domain (rest looked up from reference TRBV30 and TRBJ2-1): SQTIHQWPATLVQPVGSPLSLECTVEGTSNPNLYWYRQAAGRGLQLLFYSVGIGQISSEVPQNLSASRPQDRQFILSSKKLLLSDSGFYLCAWSGTGGAEQFFGPGTRLTVL.

This rearrangement joins TRBV7-3 to TRBJ2-2, with 7 bases aligning to TRBD2. Trimming cost V 4 bases and J 5 bases; bases outside gene matches: 10. CDR3 size: 16 residues. Germline V CDR1 and CDR2: SGHTA, FQGTGA. The CDR3 loop is CASSSGTTNPTGELFF. DNA for the CDR3: TGTGCCAGCAGCTCCGGGACTACAAACCCAACCGGGGAGCTGTTTTTT.

The J gene is TRBJ2-7, the V gene TRBV6-6; tentatively, D is TRBD2 (6 bases). The germline gives CDR1 MNHNY, CDR2 SVGAGI (reference sequence). The CDR3 extends over 14 amino acids. V was shortened by 2 bases and J by 2 bases, with 10 bases between the two germline ends. CDR3 sequence reads: CASSYSRETYEQYF. The CDR3 DNA reads TGTGCCAGCAGTTACAGCCGGGAGACCTACGAGCAGTACTTC.

This clone appeared a single time. This chain joins TRBV9 and TRBJ2-3; 7 bases fit TRBD2. V shed 3 bases, J shed 2 bases, and the junction held 12 bases outside the gene matches. The CDR3 is 17 amino acids. Per the germline V gene, CDR1 is SGDLS and CDR2 is YYNGEE. CDR3 nucleotides: TGTGCCAGCAGCGGACGGGGAGGGGATAAACCCACAGATACGCAGTATTTT. As protein: CASSGRGGDKPTDTQYF.

The rearrangement uses TRBV27 and TRBJ2-7; the match to TRBD2 covers 11 bases. Germline assignment: CDR1 MNHEY and CDR2 SMNVEV (reference sequence). Trimming at V came to 5 bases and at J to 5 bases, leaving 8 bases not matched to a gene. The CDR3 has 15 residues. As DNA, the CDR3 is TGTGCCAGCAGTCCAATAGCGGGAGGGCCCCACGAGCAGTACTTC. As protein: CASSPIAGGPHEQYF.

CDR3 in DNA: TGTGCCAGCAGCCCCGAGGGGACAGAGAACTACGAGCAGTACTTC. Protein sequence: CASSPEGTENYEQYF. This chain links TRBV7-9 with TRBJ2-7; TRBD1 matches 7 bases. The length of the CDR3 is 15 residues. V dropped 5 bases and J dropped 3; count of bases not matched to a gene: 10. The germline V gene encodes CDR1 SEHNR and CDR2 FQNEAQ (reference sequence).

J is TRBJ2-7 and V is TRBV11-2; 10 bases are a match to TRBD2. The V segment lost 3 bases and the J segment 6 bases; nucleotides outside the gene matches: 17. The CDR3 is 18 amino acids. Germline CDR1 reads SGHAT; CDR2 reads FQNNGV. The CDR3, as DNA: TGTGCCAGCAGCTTTGGTAGCGGGAGGCTTCCCCTCGGGGGCGAGCAGTACTTC. Translating it yields CASSFGSGRLPLGGEQYF.

In its sample, this clone was seen once. The chain employs TRBV13 and TRBJ2-7; 7 bases are shared with TRBD1. The CDR3 spans 16 residues. Germline V CDR1 and CDR2: PRHDT, FYEKMQ (reference sequence). V lost 5 bases to trimming and J lost 0 bases; unmatched junction nucleotides: 10. Here the CDR3 reads CASSTTGLLTSYEQYF. CDR3 coding DNA: TGTGCCAGCAGCACGACAGGGCTACTGACCTCCTACGAGCAGTACTTC.

This chain connects TRBV29-1 to TRBJ2-1, with no clear D. Germline V gene lookup returns CDR1 SQVTM and CDR2 ANQGSEA. The CDR3 contains 10 residues. V was clipped by 7 bases and J by 12 bases, with 13 bases between them. The DNA of the CDR3 is TGCAGCGGGGGTAACTCGTTGCAGTTCTTC. Translated: CSGGNSLQFF.

Here the CDR3 DNA reads TGCGCCAGCAGCTTGGCCCCAGGGAGAACCCTGGGGTCCTACGAGCAGTACTTC. This translates into CASSLAPGRTLGSYEQYF. The J gene is TRBJ2-7, the V gene TRBV5-1; D is perhaps TRBD1 or TRBD2 (5 bases each). Germline V gene lookup returns CDR1 SGHRS and CDR2 YFSETQ. This CDR3 has 18 residues. Between the trimmed V and J ends, which lost 0 bases and 1 base, there was a span of 20 bases.